This passage covers 16 T cell receptor beta chains from one sample sequenced in a study of OX40 agonist ivuxolimab in advanced cancers. Assay used: immunoSEQ multiplex PCR; TCRdb lists only in-frame clones, some missing. The sample holds roughly 86,000 clones, just over 85% seen once. Here the sequenced sample was CD4+ or CD8+ T cells sorted from blood, taken in a trial of the OX40 agonist ivuxolimab. The receptors come from an adult with an advanced solid tumor such as melanoma, head and neck, liver or kidney cancer.

The gene calls are TRBV28 and TRBJ1-6, with D unresolved. The V end was cut by 3 bases, the J end by 7 bases, with 13 bases between. The CDR3 contains 15 residues. Germline V gene sequence: CDR1 MDHEN, CDR2 SYDVKM. CDR3 DNA sequence: TGTGCCAGCAGTTTTTTCAGAGGCTTAAATTCACCCCTCCACTTT. Encoded protein: CASSFFRGLNSPLHF. The entire variable domain, with the rest obtained from reference TRBV28 and TRBJ1-6, is as follows: DVKVTQSSRYLVKRTGEKVFLECVQDMDHENMFWYRQDPGLGLRLIYFSYDVKMKEKGDIPEGYSVSREKKERFSLILESASTNQTSMYLCASSFFRGLNSPLHFGNGTRLTVT.

This clone came up once. The genes are TRBV7-9 and TRBJ1-1; possible D gene TRBD1, 5 bases. The CDR3 is 15 residues long. CDR1 and CDR2 (germline): SEHNR, FQNEAQ (reference sequence). V dropped 5 bases and J dropped 6 bases, with 19 bases sitting between them. The CDR3 spells CASSPDIYPGAEAFF. The CDR3 DNA sequence: TGTGCCAGCAGCCCCGATATTTATCCGGGGGCTGAAGCTTTCTTT.

The chain is built from TRBV6-6 and TRBJ1-2; TRBD1 matches 9 bases. This CDR3 is built from 15 residues. Germline V gene sequence: CDR1 MNHNY, CDR2 SVGAGI (reference sequence). V gave up 6 bases and J gave up 2 bases; unmatched junction bases: 7. The DNA of the CDR3 is TGTGCCAGCAGGATACAGGGGGCCGTGAACTATGGCTACACCTTC. This encodes CASRIQGAVNYGYTF.

This chain uses TRBV27 with TRBJ2-5; D is unresolved. The CDR3 has 13 residues. V shed 5 bases and J shed 0 bases, with 7 bases lying between them. Germline CDR1 is MNHEY and CDR2 is SMNVEV (reference sequence). The CDR3 protein is CASSLLYQETQYF. CDR3 DNA sequence: TGTGCCAGCAGTCTCCTGTACCAAGAGACCCAGTACTTC.

Turning to this clone: Other DNA sequences in this specimen translate into the identical CDR3. The V and J genes are TRBV5-6 and TRBJ2-5; D unclear. The CDR3 covers 11 residues. The germline gives CDR1 SGHDT, CDR2 YYEEEE. V was clipped by 1 base and J by 3 bases, with 1 base between them. CDR3 sequence (DNA): TGTGCCAGCAGCTTGAAAGAGACCCAGTACTTC. Protein product: CASSLKETQYF.

The chain is built from TRBV20-1 and TRBJ2-5; D ambiguous. Trimming pared 2 bases from V and 5 bases from J, leaving 6 bases between. The V gene's germline CDR1 is DFQATT and CDR2 SNEGSKA (reference sequence). CDR3 size: 11 residues. CDR3 DNA sequence: TGCAGTGCTAGAAAGGGCGAGACCCAGTACTTC. Translated, it gives CSARKGETQYF.

The chain uses TRBV6-5 and TRBJ1-6, with D tentatively TRBD1 (5 bases). The CDR3 has 14 residues. Germline CDR1 MNHEY, CDR2 SVGAGI. Trimming left V 0 bases short and J 6 bases short, with 6 bases between. This CDR3 is CASSYSGVNSPLHF. For the CDR3, the DNA is TGTGCCAGCAGTTACTCAGGGGTTAATTCACCCCTCCACTTT.

This chain links TRBV7-2 with TRBJ1-6; D might be TRBD1 (6 bases). Trimming took 5 bases from V and 8 from J, leaving 19 bases between them. The CDR3 extends over 16 amino acids. Germline CDR1 and CDR2: SGHTA and FQGNSA. This CDR3 is CASSPLTGTFDSPLHF. The CDR3 coding sequence is TGTGCCAGCAGCCCCCTAACAGGGACATTTGATTCACCCCTCCACTTT.

The chain links TRBV10-3 to TRBJ2-3; possibly TRBD1 for D (6 bases). This CDR3 has 10 residues. Germline-derived CDR1 and CDR2 are ENHRY and SYGVKD. CDR3 coding DNA: TGTGCTTCAGGGGTAGATACGCAGTATTTT. Protein product: CASGVDTQYF.

The chain recombines TRBV11-2 with TRBJ1-5, with D uncertain. CDR1 SGHAT and CDR2 FQNNGV come from the germline V gene. The V gene lost 3 bases and the J gene lost 3 bases, with 6 bases spanning the gap. There are 13 residues in the CDR3. The CDR3 region has the DNA TGTGCCAGCAGCTTTCAGTACAATCAGCCCCAGCATTTT. This translates into CASSFQYNQPQHF.

V gene TRBV4-3 combines with J gene TRBJ2-7; TRBD2 is a possible D gene (6 bases). In germline, CDR1 is LGHNA, CDR2 YSLEER. The CDR3 length is 14 residues. V was cut by 1 base and J by 5 bases, with 12 bases left in between. The CDR3 bases are TGCGCCAGCAGCCAAGGACGGGGCGGGGACGAGCAGTACTTC. Protein product: CASSQGRGGDEQYF.

The V call is TRBV7-2, the J call TRBJ2-7; 7 bases fit TRBD2. The germline gives CDR1 SGHTA, CDR2 FQGNSA. There are 13 residues in the CDR3. V trimming: 2 bases; J trimming: 5 bases; junction bases outside the gene matches: 3. The chain's CDR3 is CASSLLTSNEQYF. The CDR3 nucleotides read TGTGCCAGCAGCTTACTGACTAGCAACGAGCAGTACTTC.

This clone has a handful of counts. This chain connects TRBV6-1 to TRBJ2-1, with no clear D. The V gene lost 6 bases and the J gene lost 5 bases, with 11 bases spanning the gap. The CDR3 has 13 residues. Germline V gene data show CDR1 as MNHNS and CDR2 as SASEGT. The CDR3 sequence: CASSRAANNEQFF. The CDR3 DNA reads as TGTGCCAGCAGCCGCGCAGCGAACAATGAGCAGTTCTTC.

This rearrangement joins TRBV10-3 to TRBJ2-1; no firm D call. Germline V CDR1 and CDR2: ENHRY, SYGVKD. The CDR3 sequence is 15 residues long. V was trimmed by 2 bases and J by 0 bases, leaving 8 bases between them. The CDR3 reads CAISETASSYNEQFF. The CDR3 nucleotides read TGTGCCATCAGTGAGACAGCCAGCTCCTACAATGAGCAGTTCTTC.

This chain joins TRBV5-1 and TRBJ2-7; 8 bases are a match to TRBD1. There are 13 residues in the CDR3. Germline assignment: CDR1 SGHRS and CDR2 YFSETQ. The ends lost 8 bases at V and 4 bases at J; junction bases unmatched: 8. The CDR3: CARSRDRSYEQYF. As DNA, the CDR3 is TGCGCCAGGTCCCGGGACAGGTCGTACGAGCAGTACTTC.

This sequence joins TRBV18 and TRBJ2-7, with a tentative D call TRBD1 (6 bases). V shed 6 bases and J shed 1 base, with 19 bases lying between them. This CDR3 is built from 16 residues. Per germline, CDR1 KGHSH and CDR2 LQKENI. The CDR3 spells CASSPGVRGSSYEQYF. For the CDR3, the DNA is TGTGCCAGCTCCCCAGGGGTCCGGGGTTCGTCCTACGAGCAGTACTTC.